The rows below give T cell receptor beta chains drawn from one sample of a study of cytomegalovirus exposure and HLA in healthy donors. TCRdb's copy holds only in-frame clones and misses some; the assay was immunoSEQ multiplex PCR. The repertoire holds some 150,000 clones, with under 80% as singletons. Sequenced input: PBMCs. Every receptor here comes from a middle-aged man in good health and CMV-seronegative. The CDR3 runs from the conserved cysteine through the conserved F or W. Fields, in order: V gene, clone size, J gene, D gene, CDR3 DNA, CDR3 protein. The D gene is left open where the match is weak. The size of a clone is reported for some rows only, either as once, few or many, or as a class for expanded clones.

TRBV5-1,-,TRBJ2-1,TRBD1,TGCGCCAGCAGCTTGGAGGGGACAGGGTACAATGAGCAGTTCTTC,CASSLEGTGYNEQFF
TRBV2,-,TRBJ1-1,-,TGTGCCAGCACCTGGAGCCCAGGAGGGAACACTGAAGCTTTCTTT,CASTWSPGGNTEAFF
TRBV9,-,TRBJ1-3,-,TGTGCCAGCAGCGTAGGGGTAGGGGACTCTGGAAACACCATATATTTT,CASSVGVGDSGNTIYF
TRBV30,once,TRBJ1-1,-,TGTGCCTGGGACATTGTCGGAAGGGCTTTCTTT,CAWDIVGRAFF
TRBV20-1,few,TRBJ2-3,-,TGCAGTGTCAGGGCCTTGAATACGCAGTATTTT,CSVRALNTQYF
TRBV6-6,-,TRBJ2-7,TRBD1,TGTGCCAGCAGAATGTTCGAGACAGGGGTCAACGAGCAGTACTTC,CASRMFETGVNEQYF
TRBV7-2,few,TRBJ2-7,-,TGTGCCAGCAGCCCGCCCCCTACCTCCTACGAGCAGTACTTC,CASSPPPTSYEQYF
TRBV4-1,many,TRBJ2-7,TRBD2,TGCGCCAGCAGCCCAAGCGGTCTAGCGGGAGGATCCCACTACGAGCAGTACTTC,CASSPSGLAGGSHYEQYF
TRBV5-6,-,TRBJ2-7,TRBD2,TGTGCCAGCAGCGTACTAGCGGGAGAGACCTACGAGCAGTACTTC,CASSVLAGETYEQYF
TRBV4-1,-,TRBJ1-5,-,TGCGCCAGCAGCCAGGGCCGGCCTTTGACGTGGCAGCCCCAGCATTTT,CASSQGRPLTWQPQHF
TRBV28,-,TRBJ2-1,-,TGTGCCAGCAGGACAGGATACAATGAGCAGTTCTTC,CASRTGYNEQFF
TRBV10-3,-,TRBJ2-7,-,TGTGCCACCGAAGTTCCGAGCTCCTACGAGCAGTACTTC,CATEVPSSYEQYF
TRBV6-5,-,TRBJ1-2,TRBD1,TGTGCCAGCAGGGAAACAGGGGCCTCTAACTATGGCTACACCTTC,CASRETGASNYGYTF
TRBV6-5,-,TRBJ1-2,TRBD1,TGTGCCAGCAGTGAGACAGGGTACAATGGCTACACCTTC,CASSETGYNGYTF
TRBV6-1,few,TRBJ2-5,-,TGTGCCAGCAGGGGAACAGGGATTTCTGGGGAGCAGTACTTC,CASRGTGISGEQYF
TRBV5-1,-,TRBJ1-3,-,TGCGCCAGCAGCTTGAGCGGGCCGTTCTCTGGAAACACCATATATTTT,CASSLSGPFSGNTIYF
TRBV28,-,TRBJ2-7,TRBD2,TGTGCCAGCAGTTTATATCAGCGGGGCACCTACGAGCAGTACTTC,CASSLYQRGTYEQYF
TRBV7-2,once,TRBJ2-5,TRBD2,TGTGCCAGCAGCCCGACCGGGACTAGCGGGATCGCGAAAGAGACCCAGTACTTC,CASSPTGTSGIAKETQYF
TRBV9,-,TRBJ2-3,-,TGTGCCAGCAGCGCGGTGGAGGGCCGGGGGGATACGCAGTATTTT,CASSAVEGRGDTQYF
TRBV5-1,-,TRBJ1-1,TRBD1,TGCGCCAGCGGCCCCGGCAGGGGGCTTCCCGATCCAGAAGCTTTCTTT,CASGPGRGLPDPEAFF
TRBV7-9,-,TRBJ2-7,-,TGTGCCAGCAGCTACGCGACAGCTTCCTACGAGCAGTACTTC,CASSYATASYEQYF
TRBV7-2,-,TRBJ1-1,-,TGTGCCAGCAGCGGGCGGGCAGACCTGGGAGGGGTTTTCTTT,CASSGRADLGGVFF
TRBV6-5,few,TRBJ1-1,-,TGTGCCAGCAGTTCCCGAGTGAACACTGAAGCTTTCTTT,CASSSRVNTEAFF
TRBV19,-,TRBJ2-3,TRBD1,TGTGCCAGTAGTATAGATCTAATACAGGGGGCAGATACGCAGTATTTT,CASSIDLIQGADTQYF
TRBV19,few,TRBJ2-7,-,TGTGCCAGTAGTAAGGGGGGGGAGTTCTACGAGCAGTACTTC,CASSKGGEFYEQYF
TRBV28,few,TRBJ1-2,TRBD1,TGTGCCAGCAGTTCTCCAGGGGGCTTTCATGGCTACACCTTC,CASSSPGGFHGYTF
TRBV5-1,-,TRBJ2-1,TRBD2,TGCGCCAGCAGCTTCACCCGGGACTGGGGGGGCAATGAGCAGTTCTTC,CASSFTRDWGGNEQFF
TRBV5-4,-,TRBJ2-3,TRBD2,TGTGCCAGCAGCCCGGGACTAGCGGGGGGCACAGATACGCAGTATTTT,CASSPGLAGGTDTQYF
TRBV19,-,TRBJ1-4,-,TGTGCCAGTAGTTCACCGCGACAGGCGAAAACAACTAATGAAAAACTGTTTTTT,CASSSPRQAKTTNEKLFF
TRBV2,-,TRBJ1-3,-,TGTGCCAGCAGGGGAGGACACGGGGGAAACACCATATATTTT,CASRGGHGGNTIYF
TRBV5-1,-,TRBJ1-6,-,TGCGCCAGCAGCTTGGAGGAGAGCTCACCCCTCCACTTT,CASSLEESSPLHF
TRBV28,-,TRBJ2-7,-,TGTGCCAGCAGCAAATCGACAGAAGTTTACGAGCAGTACTTC,CASSKSTEVYEQYF
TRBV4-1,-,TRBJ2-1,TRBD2,TGCGCCAGCAGCCAAGAAAGGGAGGGACCAAGCAATGAGCAGTTCTTC,CASSQEREGPSNEQFF
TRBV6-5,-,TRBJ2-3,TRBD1,TGTGCCAGCCGGAGGGGACAGGGAAGAACAGATACGCAGTATTTT,CASRRGQGRTDTQYF
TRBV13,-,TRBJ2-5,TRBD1,TGTGCCAGCAGCTCTACAGGGGGCGCGGAGACCCAGTACTTC,CASSSTGGAETQYF
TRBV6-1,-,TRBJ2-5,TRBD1,TGTGCCAGCAGGGCCTCCGGGACAGGTCCTCTAGGGCAGTACTTC,CASRASGTGPLGQYF
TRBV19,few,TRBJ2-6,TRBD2,TGTGCCAGTAGTGGTCGGGGGGGCTCTGGGGCCAACGTCCTGACTTTC,CASSGRGGSGANVLTF
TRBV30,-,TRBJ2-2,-,TGTGCCTGGAGCCGGGGTTACACCGGGGAGCTGTTTTTT,CAWSRGYTGELFF
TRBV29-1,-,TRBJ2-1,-,TGCAGCGCTCCGAGGGGGGGTTGGCGGAGCTCCTACAATGAGCAGTTCTTC,CSAPRGGWRSSYNEQFF
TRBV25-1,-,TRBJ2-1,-,TGTGCCAGCAGTGAAGTCCAGGGGCCCTCCTACAATGAGCAGTTCTTC,CASSEVQGPSYNEQFF
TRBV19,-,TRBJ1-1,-,TGTGCCAGTAGTTCACAGGGACAAATGAACACTGAAGCTTTCTTT,CASSSQGQMNTEAFF